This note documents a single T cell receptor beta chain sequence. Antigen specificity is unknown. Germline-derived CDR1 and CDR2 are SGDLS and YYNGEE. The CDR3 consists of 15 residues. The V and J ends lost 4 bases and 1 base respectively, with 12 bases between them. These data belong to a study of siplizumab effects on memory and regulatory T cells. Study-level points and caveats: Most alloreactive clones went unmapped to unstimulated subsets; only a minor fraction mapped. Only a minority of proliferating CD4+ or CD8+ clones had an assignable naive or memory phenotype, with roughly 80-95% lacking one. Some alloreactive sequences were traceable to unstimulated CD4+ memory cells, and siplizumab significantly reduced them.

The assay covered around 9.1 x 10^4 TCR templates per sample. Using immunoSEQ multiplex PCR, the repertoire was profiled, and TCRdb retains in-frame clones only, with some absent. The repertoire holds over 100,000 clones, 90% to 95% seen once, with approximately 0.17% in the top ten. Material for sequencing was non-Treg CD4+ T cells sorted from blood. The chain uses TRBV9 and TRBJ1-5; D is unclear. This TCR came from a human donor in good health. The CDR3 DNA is TGTGCCAGCAGCCTCGGGGATAACAGCAATCAGCCCCAGCATTTT. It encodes CASSLGDNSNQPQHF.